A selection of T cell receptor beta chains follows, all from one sample in a study of identical twins. TCRdb independently ran MiXCR on the 5' RACE reads; one entry per CDR3 protein. The profile shows some 1,700,000 distinct CDR3 sequences, under 35% of them singletons. Material: cord blood. All receptors come from a newborn girl in good health. Both conserved end residues are trimmed from each CDR3.

>TRBJ2-1|TRBV14|18
ASSHLAGLAGGHSYNEQF
>TRBJ2-7|TRBV7-8|12
ASSLALGLYEQY
>TRBJ2-1|TRBV27|11
ASSLIGKSEQF
>TRBJ2-1|TRBV7-9|13
ASSPTRLATNEQF
>TRBJ1-2|TRBV7-9|10
ASSLDGASYT
>TRBJ1-1|TRBV5-1|14
ASGAGTWLGVTEAF
>TRBJ1-1|TRBV11-2|14
ASSFWQGGPPTEAF
>TRBJ1-5|TRBV5-5|15
ASSLRGTQYSNQPQH
>TRBJ1-4|TRBV30|13
AWSAGQGGGEKLF
>TRBJ2-1|TRBV11-2|16
ASSLGFGGKGAQSEQF
>TRBJ1-1|TRBV21-1|14
ASCVSTGTQNTEAF
>TRBJ2-1|TRBV28|16
ASRNFGRGRNSYNEQF
>TRBJ1-2|TRBV29-1|8
SVAGDGYT
>TRBJ2-5|TRBV20-1|8
SGKRETQY
>TRBJ1-1|TRBV5-1|11
ASRGQIGTEAF
>TRBJ2-1|TRBV7-8|13
ASSLRDGRYNEQF
>TRBJ1-1|TRBV20-1|12
SARAGGKNTEAF
>TRBJ2-7|TRBV7-2|13
ASSFAGGPSYEQY
>TRBJ2-3|TRBV2|11
ASSEIGTDTQY
>TRBJ2-3|TRBV5-1|12
ASSFGGTTDTQY
>TRBJ2-4|TRBV20-1|14
SAGGTGGPLSWEQY
>TRBJ2-3|TRBV5-1|16
ASSLPRFGTGGTDTQY
>TRBJ2-1|TRBV28|14
ASSLFVEGGGDEQF
>TRBJ1-2|TRBV6-5|10
ASSTRRHGYT
>TRBJ2-7|TRBV12-3/TRBV12-4|13
ASSYRGPTFYEQY
>TRBJ1-5|TRBV24-1|13
ATSAAGTGNQPQH
>TRBJ1-1|TRBV4-1|11
ASRRQGNAEAF
>TRBJ1-6|TRBV2|11
ASSEDSGSPLH
>TRBJ1-2|TRBV6-2/TRBV6-3|13
ASCRDRGSIYGYT
>TRBJ1-2|TRBV7-9|10
ASSLAYRAYT
>TRBJ2-1|TRBV27|13
ASSQATSGRNEQF
>TRBJ1-2|TRBV29-1|11
SVSEDRRGGYT
>TRBJ1-2|TRBV20-1|12
SARDPGPVHGYT
>TRBJ1-2|TRBV6-6|13
ASSYPGQNNYGYT
>TRBJ2-2|TRBV20-1|12
SAPVQSPTGELF
>TRBJ1-1|TRBV4-1|12
ASSQRTPNTEAF
>TRBJ2-3|TRBV20-1|14
SAVKKGGASTDTQY
>TRBJ2-1|TRBV3-1|14
ASSQVNGRAYNEQF
>TRBJ2-3|TRBV9|13
ASSATNAGTDTQY
>TRBJ2-1|TRBV11-1|12
ASSPRLSYNEQF
>TRBJ1-2|TRBV7-6|14
ASSLANTGSHYGYT
>TRBJ2-5|TRBV27|13
ASSGSAGGSGEQY
>TRBJ1-2|TRBV7-2|13
ASSSRGHLSYGYT
>TRBJ2-7|TRBV7-2|12
ASSSNRASYEQY
>TRBJ2-1|TRBV25-1|11
ASSESRGHEQF
>TRBJ2-5|TRBV3-1|13
ASGQDPGYQETQY
>TRBJ2-3|TRBV20-1|13
SARRGTSGTDTQY
>NA|TRBV4-2|15
ASSRTRSGSSYNEQY
>TRBJ1-1|TRBV4-2|13
ASSQDQGADTEAF
>TRBJ2-1|TRBV24-1|16
ATSDPPGLAFSYNEQF
>TRBJ2-7|TRBV7-8|15
ASSLALQTSALYEQY
>TRBJ2-3|TRBV7-8|14
ASSLITGQGLGNQY